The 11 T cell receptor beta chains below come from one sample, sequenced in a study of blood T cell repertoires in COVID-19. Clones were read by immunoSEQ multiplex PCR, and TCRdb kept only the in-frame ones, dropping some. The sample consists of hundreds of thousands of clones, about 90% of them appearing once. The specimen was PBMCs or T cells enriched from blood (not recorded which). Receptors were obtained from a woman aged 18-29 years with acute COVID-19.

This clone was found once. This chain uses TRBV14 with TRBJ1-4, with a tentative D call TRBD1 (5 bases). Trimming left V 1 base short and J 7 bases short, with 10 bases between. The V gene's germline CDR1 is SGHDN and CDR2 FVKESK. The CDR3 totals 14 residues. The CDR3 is CASSQGGVGEKLFF. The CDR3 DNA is TGTGCCAGCAGCCAAGGGGGCGTAGGTGAAAAACTGTTTTTT.

The CDR3 loop is CASSTGDAGELFF. In DNA form, the CDR3 reads TGCGCCAGCTCGACAGGGGACGCCGGGGAGCTGTTTTTT. J is TRBJ2-2 and V is TRBV5-1; 8 nucleotides align to TRBD1. There are 13 residues in the CDR3. CDR1 and CDR2 (germline): SGHRS, YFSETQ. Losses at the gene ends were 7 bases for V and 6 bases for J; bases not matched to a gene: 5.

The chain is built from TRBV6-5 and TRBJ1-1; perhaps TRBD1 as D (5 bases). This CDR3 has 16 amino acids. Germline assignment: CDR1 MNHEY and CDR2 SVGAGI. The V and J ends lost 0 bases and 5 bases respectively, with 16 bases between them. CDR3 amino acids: CASSYSSGGAGTEAFF. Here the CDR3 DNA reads TGTGCCAGCAGTTACTCGTCAGGAGGGGCGGGTACTGAAGCTTTCTTT.

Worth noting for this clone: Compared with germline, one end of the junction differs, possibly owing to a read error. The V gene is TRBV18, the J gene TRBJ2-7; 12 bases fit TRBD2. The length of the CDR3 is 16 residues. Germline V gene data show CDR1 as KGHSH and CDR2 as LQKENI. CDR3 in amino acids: CASSPRTSGGLYEQYF. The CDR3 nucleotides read TGTGCCAGCTCCCCACGAACTAGCGGGGGGCTCTACGAGCAGTACTTC.

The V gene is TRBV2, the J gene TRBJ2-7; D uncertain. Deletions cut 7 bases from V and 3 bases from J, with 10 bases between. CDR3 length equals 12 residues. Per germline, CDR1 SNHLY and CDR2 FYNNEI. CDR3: CASKEAGYEQYF. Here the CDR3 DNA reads TGTGCCAGCAAAGAAGCCGGCTACGAGCAGTACTTC.

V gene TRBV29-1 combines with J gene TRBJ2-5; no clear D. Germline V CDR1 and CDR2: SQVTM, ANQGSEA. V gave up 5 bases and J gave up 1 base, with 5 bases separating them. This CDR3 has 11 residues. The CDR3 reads CSVNTQETQYF. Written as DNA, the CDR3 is TGCAGCGTTAACACCCAAGAGACCCAGTACTTC.

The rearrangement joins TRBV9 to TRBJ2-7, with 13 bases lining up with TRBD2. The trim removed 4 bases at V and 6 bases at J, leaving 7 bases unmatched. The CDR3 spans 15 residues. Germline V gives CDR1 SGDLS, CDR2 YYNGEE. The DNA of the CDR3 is TGTGCCAGCAGCCCAGAACTAGCGGGAGGGCGCGAGCAGTACTTC. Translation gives CASSPELAGGREQYF.

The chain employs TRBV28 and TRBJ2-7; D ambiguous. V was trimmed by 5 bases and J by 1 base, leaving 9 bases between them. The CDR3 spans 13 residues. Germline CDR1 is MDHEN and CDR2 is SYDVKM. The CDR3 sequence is CASSPDTSYEQYF. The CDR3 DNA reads TGTGCCAGCAGTCCCGACACATCCTACGAGCAGTACTTC. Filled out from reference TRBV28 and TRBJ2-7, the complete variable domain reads DVKVTQSSRYLVKRTGEKVFLECVQDMDHENMFWYRQDPGLGLRLIYFSYDVKMKEKGDIPEGYSVSREKKERFSLILESASTNQTSMYLCASSPDTSYEQYFGPGTRLTVT.

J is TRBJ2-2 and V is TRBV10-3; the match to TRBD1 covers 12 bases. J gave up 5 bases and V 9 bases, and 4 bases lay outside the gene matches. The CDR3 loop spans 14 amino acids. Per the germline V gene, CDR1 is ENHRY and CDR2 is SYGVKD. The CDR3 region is CAIGTGGGTGELFF. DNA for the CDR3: TGTGCCATAGGGACAGGGGGCGGAACCGGGGAGCTGTTTTTT.

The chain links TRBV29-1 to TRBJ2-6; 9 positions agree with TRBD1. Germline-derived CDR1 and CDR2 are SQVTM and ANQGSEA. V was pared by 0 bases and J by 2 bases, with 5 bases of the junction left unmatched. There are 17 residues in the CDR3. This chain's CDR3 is CSVEERTGAPGANVLTF. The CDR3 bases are TGCAGCGTTGAAGAGCGGACAGGGGCCCCTGGGGCCAACGTCCTGACTTTC.

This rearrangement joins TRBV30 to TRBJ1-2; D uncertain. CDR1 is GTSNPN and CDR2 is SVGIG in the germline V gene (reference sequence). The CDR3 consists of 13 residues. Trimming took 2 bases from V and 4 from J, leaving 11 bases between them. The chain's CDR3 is CAWSHGKAYGYTF. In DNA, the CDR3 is TGTGCCTGGAGTCACGGGAAGGCCTATGGCTACACCTTC.